This T cell receptor (beta chain) was identified during a study of T cell responses to AZD1222 COVID-19 vaccine. This table comes from immunoSEQ multiplex PCR, and its TCRdb copy is limited to in-frame clones, with some not included. The table shows about 130,000 clones, with roughly 92% occurring only once. This receptor was taken from an adult who received the AZD1222 COVID-19 vaccine. The source material was peripheral blood, sampled 28 days after the second AZD1222 dose.

The CDR3 loop is CASSQGGYTEAFF. Written as DNA, the CDR3 is TGTGCCAGCAGCCAAGGGGGGTACACTGAAGCTTTCTTT. The J gene is TRBJ1-1, the V gene TRBV14, with a weak D call TRBD1 (5 bases). V dropped 1 base and J dropped 3 bases, with 6 bases sitting between them. This CDR3 spans 13 amino acids. Germline V gene sequence: CDR1 SGHDN, CDR2 FVKESK.